This entry describes one T cell receptor beta chain. This sample is drawn from a study of blood T cell repertoires in COVID-19. Overall study: Sites across the United States, Italy and Spain contributed samples from acute and convalescent COVID-19. Sample material is recorded as cDNA or gDNA derived from T cells, B-cell-depleted T cells, or PBMCs.

The CDR3 runs to 14 residues. Germline CDR1 and CDR2: SGHNT and YENEEA. V was shortened by 1 base and J by 4 bases, with 7 bases between the two germline ends. Source study methods: For nucleated cells, counts were estimated from reference gene primer amplification. The table came from immunoSEQ multiplex PCR; TCRdb's copy has only in-frame clones and leaves some out. Clone size and V and J calls were adopted from that table, with D and trimming inferred from the DNA. The sample has about 89,000 clones; less than 80% are singletons. The sequence was obtained from an elderly woman with acute or convalescent COVID-19. The V gene is TRBV11-3, the J gene TRBJ2-2, with a possible D match to TRBD2 (5 bases). Sequenced input: peripheral blood. CDR3 nucleotide sequence: TGTGCCAGCAGCTTAGGAGGGATCACCGGGGAGCTGTTTTTT. Amino acids: CASSLGGITGELFF.